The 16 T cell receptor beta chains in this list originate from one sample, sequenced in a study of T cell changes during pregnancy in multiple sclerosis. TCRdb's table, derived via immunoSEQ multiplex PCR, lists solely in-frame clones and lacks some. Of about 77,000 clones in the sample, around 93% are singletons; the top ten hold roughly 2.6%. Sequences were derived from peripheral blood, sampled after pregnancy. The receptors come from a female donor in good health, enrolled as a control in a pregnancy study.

The CDR3 reads CASSYRDRAYEQYF. CDR3 nucleotides: TGTGCCAGCAGTTATAGGGACAGGGCCTACGAGCAGTACTTC. The chain uses TRBV6-5 and TRBJ2-7, with 9 bases matching TRBD1. V shed 3 bases, J shed 2 bases, and the junction held 2 bases outside the gene matches. The CDR3 is 14 residues long. CDR1 and CDR2 from the germline V gene are MNHEY and SVGAGI.

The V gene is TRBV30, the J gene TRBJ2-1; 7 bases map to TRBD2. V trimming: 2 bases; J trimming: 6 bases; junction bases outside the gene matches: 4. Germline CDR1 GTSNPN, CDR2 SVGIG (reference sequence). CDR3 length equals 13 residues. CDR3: CAWSLVAGNEQFF. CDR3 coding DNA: TGTGCCTGGAGTCTAGTAGCGGGCAATGAGCAGTTCTTC.

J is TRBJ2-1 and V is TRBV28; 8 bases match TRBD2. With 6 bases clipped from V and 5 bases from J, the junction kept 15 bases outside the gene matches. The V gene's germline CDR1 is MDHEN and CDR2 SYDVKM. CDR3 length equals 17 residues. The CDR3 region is CASSQGDSGAPHNEQFF. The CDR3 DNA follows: TGTGCCAGCAGCCAGGGTGATAGCGGGGCTCCTCACAATGAGCAGTTCTTC.

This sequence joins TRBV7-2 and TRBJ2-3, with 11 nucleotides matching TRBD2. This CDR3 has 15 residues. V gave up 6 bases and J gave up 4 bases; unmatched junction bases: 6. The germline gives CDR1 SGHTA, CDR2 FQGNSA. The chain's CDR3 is CASSISGGVSDTQYF. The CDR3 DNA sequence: TGTGCCAGCAGTATTAGCGGGGGGGTCTCAGATACGCAGTATTTT.

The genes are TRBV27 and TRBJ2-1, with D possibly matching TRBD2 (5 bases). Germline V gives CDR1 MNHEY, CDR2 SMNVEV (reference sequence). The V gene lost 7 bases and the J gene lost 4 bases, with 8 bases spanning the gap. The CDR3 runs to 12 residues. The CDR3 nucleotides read TGTGCCAGCACCAGCGGATACAATGAGCAGTTCTTC. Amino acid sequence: CASTSGYNEQFF.

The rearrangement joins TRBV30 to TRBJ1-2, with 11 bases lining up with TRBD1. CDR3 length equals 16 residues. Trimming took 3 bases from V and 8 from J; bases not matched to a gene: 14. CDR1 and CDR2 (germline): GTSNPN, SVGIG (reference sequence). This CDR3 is CAWSPRGQGETWGYTF. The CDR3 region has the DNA TGTGCCTGGAGCCCCCGGGGACAGGGGGAGACCTGGGGCTACACCTTC.

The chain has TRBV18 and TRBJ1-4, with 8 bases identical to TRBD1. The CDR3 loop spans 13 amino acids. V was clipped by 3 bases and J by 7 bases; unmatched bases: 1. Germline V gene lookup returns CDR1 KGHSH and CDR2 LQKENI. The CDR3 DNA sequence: TGTGCCAGCTCACCCGACAGGGGTGAAAAACTGTTTTTT. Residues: CASSPDRGEKLFF.

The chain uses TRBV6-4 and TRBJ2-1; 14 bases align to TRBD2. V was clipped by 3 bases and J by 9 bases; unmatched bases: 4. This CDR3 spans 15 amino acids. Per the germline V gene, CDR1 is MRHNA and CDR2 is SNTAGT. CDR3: CASSEGLAGGSEQFF. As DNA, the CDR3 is TGTGCCAGCAGTGAAGGACTAGCGGGAGGCAGTGAGCAGTTCTTC.

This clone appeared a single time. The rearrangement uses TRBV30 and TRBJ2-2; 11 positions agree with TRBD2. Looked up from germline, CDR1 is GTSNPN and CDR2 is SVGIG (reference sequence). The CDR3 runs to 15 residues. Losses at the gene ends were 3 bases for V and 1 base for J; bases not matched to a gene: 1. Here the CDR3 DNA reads TGTGCCTGGAGACTAGCGGGAGTGAACACCGGGGAGCTGTTTTTT. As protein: CAWRLAGVNTGELFF.

The chain's CDR3 is CASSFPGTASSGELFF. In DNA, the CDR3 is TGTGCCAGTAGCTTCCCCGGGACAGCCTCCTCCGGGGAGCTGTTTTTT. The genes are TRBV19 and TRBJ2-2, with 7 bases fitting TRBD1. Trimming took 6 bases from V and 6 from J; bases not matched to a gene: 13. The germline V gene has CDR1 LNHDA and CDR2 SQIVND (reference sequence). CDR3 length equals 16 residues.

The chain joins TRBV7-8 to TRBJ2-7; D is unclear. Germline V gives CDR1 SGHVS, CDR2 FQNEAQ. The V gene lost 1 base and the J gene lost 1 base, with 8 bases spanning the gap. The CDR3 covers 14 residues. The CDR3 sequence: CASSLGLESYEQYF. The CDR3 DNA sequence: TGTGCCAGCAGCTTAGGGCTAGAATCCTACGAGCAGTACTTC.

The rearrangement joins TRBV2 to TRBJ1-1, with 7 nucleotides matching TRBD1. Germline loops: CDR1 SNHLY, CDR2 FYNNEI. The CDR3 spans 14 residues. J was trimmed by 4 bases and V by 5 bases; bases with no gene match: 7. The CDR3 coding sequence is TGTGCCAGCAGTATAACAGGGGTGGTCACTGAAGCTTTCTTT. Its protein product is CASSITGVVTEAFF. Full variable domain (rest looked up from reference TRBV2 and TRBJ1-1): EPEVTQTPSHQVTQMGQEVILRCVPISNHLYFYWYRQILGQKVEFLVSFYNNEISEKSEIFDDQFSVERPDGSNFTLKIRSTKLEDSAMYFCASSITGVVTEAFFGQGTRLTVV.

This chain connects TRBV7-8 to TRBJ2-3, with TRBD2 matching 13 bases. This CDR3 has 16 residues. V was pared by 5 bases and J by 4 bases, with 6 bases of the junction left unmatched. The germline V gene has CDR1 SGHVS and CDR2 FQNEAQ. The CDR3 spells CASSELAGGRSDTQYF. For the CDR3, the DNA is TGTGCCAGCAGCGAACTAGCGGGGGGGCGTTCAGATACGCAGTATTTT.

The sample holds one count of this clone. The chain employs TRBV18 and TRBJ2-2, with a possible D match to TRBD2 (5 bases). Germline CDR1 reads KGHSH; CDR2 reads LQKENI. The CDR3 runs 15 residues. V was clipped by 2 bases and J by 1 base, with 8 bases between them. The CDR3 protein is CASSPLGENTGELFF. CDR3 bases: TGTGCCAGCTCACCATTGGGAGAGAACACCGGGGAGCTGTTTTTT.

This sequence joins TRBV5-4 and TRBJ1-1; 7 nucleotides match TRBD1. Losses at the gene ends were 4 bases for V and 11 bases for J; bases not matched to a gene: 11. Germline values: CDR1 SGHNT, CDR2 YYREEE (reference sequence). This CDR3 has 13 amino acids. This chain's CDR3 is CASSQPGTVDAFF. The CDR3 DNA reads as TGTGCCAGCAGCCAACCCGGGACAGTCGACGCTTTCTTT.

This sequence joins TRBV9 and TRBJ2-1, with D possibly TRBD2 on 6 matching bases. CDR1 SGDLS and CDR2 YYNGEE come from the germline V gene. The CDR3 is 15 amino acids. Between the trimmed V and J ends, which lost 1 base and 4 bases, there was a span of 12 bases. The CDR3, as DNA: TGTGCCAGCAGCGTAATTAGCGGACCATACAATGAGCAGTTCTTC. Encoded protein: CASSVISGPYNEQFF.